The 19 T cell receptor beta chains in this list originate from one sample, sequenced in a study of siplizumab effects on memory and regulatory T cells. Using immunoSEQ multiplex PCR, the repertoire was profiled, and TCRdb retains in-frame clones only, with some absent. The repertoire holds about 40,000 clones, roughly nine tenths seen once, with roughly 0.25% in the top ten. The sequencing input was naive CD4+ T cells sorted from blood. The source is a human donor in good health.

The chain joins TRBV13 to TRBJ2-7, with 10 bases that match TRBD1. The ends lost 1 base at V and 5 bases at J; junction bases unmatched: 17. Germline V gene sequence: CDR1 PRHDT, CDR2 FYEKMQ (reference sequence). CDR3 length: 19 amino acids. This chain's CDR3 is CASSLEGGKGTGEPNEQYF. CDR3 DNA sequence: TGTGCCAGCAGCTTAGAAGGGGGTAAGGGGACAGGGGAACCTAACGAGCAGTACTTC.

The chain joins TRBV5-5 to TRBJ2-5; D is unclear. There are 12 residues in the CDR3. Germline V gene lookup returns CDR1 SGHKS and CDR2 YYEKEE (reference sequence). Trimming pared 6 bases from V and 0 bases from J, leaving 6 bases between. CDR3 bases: TGTGCCAGCACCCAGGACCAAGAGACCCAGTACTTC. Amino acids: CASTQDQETQYF.

CDR3 loop: CASSEGTGREWGQPQHF. DNA of the CDR3: TGCGCCAGCAGTGAAGGGACAGGCAGGGAATGGGGTCAGCCCCAGCATTTT. V gene TRBV10-1 combines with J gene TRBJ1-5; 8 nucleotides line up with TRBD1. The CDR3 runs to 17 residues. Germline V lookup: CDR1 WNHNN, CDR2 SYGVQD (reference sequence). J was trimmed by 6 bases and V by 3 bases; bases with no gene match: 13.

In DNA form, the CDR3 reads TGTGCCAGCAGCTTAGAGGACAGTTACACTGAAGCTTTCTTT. Amino acid sequence: CASSLEDSYTEAFF. The V and J genes are TRBV7-9 and TRBJ1-1, with D possibly matching TRBD1 (6 bases). Germline V gene data show CDR1 as SEHNR and CDR2 as FQNEAQ (reference sequence). There are 14 residues in the CDR3. Trimming took off 1 base at V and 3 bases at J, with 9 bases between the two ends.

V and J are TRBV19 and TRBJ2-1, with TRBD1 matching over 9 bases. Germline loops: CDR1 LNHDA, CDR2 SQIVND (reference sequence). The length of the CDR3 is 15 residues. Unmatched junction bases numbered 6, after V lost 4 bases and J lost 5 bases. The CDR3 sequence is CASSRTGELDNEQFF. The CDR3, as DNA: TGTGCCAGTAGTAGGACAGGGGAGTTGGACAATGAGCAGTTCTTC.

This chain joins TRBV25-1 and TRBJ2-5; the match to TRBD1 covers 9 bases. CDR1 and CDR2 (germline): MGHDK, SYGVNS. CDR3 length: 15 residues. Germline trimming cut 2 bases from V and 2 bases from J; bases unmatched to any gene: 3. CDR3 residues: CASSELDRGQETQYF. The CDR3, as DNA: TGTGCCAGCAGTGAACTAGACAGGGGGCAAGAGACCCAGTACTTC.

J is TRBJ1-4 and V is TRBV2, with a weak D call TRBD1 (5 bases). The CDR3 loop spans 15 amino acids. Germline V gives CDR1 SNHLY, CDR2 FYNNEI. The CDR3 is CAERVPGLNAGKLFF. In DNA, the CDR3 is TGTGCTGAAAGGGTCCCAGGGTTAAACGCGGGAAAACTGTTTTTT. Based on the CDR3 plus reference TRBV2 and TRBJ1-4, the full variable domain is EPEVTQTPSHQVTQMGQEVILRCVPISNHLYFYWYRQILGQKVEFLVSFYNNEISEKSEIFDDQFSVERPDGSNFTLKIRSTKLEDSAMYFCAERVPGLNAGKLFFGSGTQLSVL.

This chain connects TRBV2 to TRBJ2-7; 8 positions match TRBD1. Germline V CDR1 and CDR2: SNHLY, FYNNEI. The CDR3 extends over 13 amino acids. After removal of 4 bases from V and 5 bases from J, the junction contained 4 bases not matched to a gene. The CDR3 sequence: CASSGQGPHEQYF. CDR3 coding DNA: TGTGCCAGCAGTGGACAGGGGCCCCACGAGCAGTACTTC.

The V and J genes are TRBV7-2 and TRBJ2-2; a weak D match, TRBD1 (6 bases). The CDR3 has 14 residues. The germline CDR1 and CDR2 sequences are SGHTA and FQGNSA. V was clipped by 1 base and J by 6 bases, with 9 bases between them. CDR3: CASSLGRGAGELFF. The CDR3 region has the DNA TGTGCCAGCAGCTTAGGCAGGGGAGCCGGGGAGCTGTTTTTT.

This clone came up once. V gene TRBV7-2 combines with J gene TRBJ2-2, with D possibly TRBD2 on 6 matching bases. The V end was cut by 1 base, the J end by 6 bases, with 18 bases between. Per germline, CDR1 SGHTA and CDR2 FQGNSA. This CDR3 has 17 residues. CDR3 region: CASSLVSGGRGPGELFF. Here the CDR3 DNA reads TGTGCCAGCAGCTTAGTATCTGGGGGGAGAGGGCCCGGGGAGCTGTTTTTT.

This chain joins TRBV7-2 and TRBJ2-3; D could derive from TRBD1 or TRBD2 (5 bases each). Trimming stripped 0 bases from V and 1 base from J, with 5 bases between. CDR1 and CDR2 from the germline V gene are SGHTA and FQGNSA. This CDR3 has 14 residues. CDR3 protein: CASSLAGGTDTQYF. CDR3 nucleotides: TGTGCCAGCAGCTTAGCGGGGGGCACAGATACGCAGTATTTT.

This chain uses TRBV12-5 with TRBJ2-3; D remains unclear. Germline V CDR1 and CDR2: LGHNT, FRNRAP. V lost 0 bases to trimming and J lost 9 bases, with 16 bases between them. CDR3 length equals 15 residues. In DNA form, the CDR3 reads TGTGCTAGTGGTTTGGTAGGGCGGCCCTATGGGACGCAGTATTTT. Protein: CASGLVGRPYGTQYF.

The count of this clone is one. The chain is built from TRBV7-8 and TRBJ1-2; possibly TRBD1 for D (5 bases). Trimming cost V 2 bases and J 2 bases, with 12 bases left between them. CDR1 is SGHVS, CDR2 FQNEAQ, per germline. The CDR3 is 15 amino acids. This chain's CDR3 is CASSLRAGKNYGYTF. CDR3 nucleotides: TGTGCCAGCAGCTTAAGGGCAGGGAAGAACTATGGCTACACCTTC. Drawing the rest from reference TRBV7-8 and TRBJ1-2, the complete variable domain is GAGVSQSPRYKVAKRGQDVALRCDPISGHVSLFWYQQALGQGPEFLTYFQNEAQLDKSGLPSDRFFAERPEGSVSTLKIQRTQQEDSAVYLCASSLRAGKNYGYTFGSGTRLTVV.

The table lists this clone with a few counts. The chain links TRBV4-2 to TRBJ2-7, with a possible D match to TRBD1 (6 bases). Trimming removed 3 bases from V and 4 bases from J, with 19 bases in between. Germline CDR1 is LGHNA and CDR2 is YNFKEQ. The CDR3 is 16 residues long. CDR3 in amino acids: CASSQELQGPGYEQYF. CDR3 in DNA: TGTGCCAGCAGCCAGGAGTTACAGGGTCCGGGATACGAGCAGTACTTC.

CDR3 DNA sequence: TGTGCCAGCAGCCTAGCGGGAGGCGGGAACACCGGGGAGCTGTTTTTT. Its protein product is CASSLAGGGNTGELFF. V is TRBV14 and J is TRBJ2-2, with 10 bases lining up with TRBD2. The CDR3 has 16 amino acids. The V and J ends lost 4 bases and 1 base, in that order; junction bases with no gene match: 3. The germline CDR1 and CDR2 sequences are SGHDN and FVKESK.

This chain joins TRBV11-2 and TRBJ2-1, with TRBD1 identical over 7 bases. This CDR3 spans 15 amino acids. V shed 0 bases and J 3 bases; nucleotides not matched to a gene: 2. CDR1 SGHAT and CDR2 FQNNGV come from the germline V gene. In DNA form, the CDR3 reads TGTGCCAGCAGCTTAGAAGGGACAGACTACAATGAGCAGTTCTTC. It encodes CASSLEGTDYNEQFF.

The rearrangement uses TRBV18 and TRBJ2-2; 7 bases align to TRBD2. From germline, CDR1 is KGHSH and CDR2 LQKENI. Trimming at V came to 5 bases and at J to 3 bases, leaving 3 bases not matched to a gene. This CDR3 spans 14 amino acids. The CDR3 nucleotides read TGTGCCAGCTCAACTAGCGAGGACACCGGGGAGCTGTTTTTT. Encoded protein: CASSTSEDTGELFF. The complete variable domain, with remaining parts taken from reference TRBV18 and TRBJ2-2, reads NAGVMQNPRHLVRRRGQEARLRCSPMKGHSHVYWYRQLPEEGLKFMVYLQKENIIDESGMPKERFSAEFPKEGPSILRIQQVVRGDSAAYFCASSTSEDTGELFFGEGSRLTVL.

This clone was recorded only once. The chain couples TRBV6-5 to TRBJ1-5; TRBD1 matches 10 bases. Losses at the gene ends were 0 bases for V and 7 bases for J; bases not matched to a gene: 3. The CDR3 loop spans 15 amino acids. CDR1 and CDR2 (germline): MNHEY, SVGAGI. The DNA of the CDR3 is TGTGCCAGCAGTTACTCGGACAGGGGGAAGCAGCCCCAGCATTTT. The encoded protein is CASSYSDRGKQPQHF.

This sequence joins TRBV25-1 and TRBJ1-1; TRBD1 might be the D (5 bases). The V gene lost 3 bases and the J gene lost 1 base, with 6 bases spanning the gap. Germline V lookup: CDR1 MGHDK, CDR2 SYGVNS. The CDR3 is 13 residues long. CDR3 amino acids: CASSDTGNTEAFF. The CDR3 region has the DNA TGTGCCAGCAGTGATACAGGGAACACTGAAGCTTTCTTT. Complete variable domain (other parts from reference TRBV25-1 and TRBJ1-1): EADIYQTPRYLVIGTGKKITLECSQTMGHDKMYWYQQDPGMELHLIHYSYGVNSTEKGDLSSESTVSRIRTEHFPLTLESARPSHTSQYLCASSDTGNTEAFFGQGTRLTVV.